This TCR beta chain was recorded in a study of blood T cell repertoires in COVID-19. Study information: Spain, Italy and the United States supplied samples that represented acute and convalescent COVID-19. Sample material is recorded as cDNA or gDNA derived from T cells, B-cell-depleted T cells, or PBMCs.

Methods used by the authors: Reference gene primer amplification yielded estimated nucleated cell counts. Sequencing was performed with immunoSEQ multiplex PCR; in TCRdb, only in-frame clones are kept and a portion is missing. V, J and clone size reflect that table, while D and trimming were determined from the DNA. The repertoire has about 120,000 clones, about four fifths of them found once; the top ten carry roughly 17%. CDR3 length: 14 residues. V lost 2 bases to trimming and J lost 6 bases; unmatched junction nucleotides: 7. Germline CDR1 GTSNPN, CDR2 SVGIG (reference sequence). This chain links TRBV30 with TRBJ2-7; 10 bases fit TRBD2. This sequence was found in a man aged 55 to 69 with active or convalescent COVID-19. Sequenced sample: peripheral blood. DNA of the CDR3: TGTGCCTGGAGTCCTCTAGCGGGAGTAATCGAGCAGTACTTC. This translates into CAWSPLAGVIEQYF.